A selection of T cell receptor beta chains follows, all from one sample in a study of T cells in Graves' hyperthyroidism and ophthalmopathy. TCRdb called the multiplex PCR reads again in MiXCR, with one record for every CDR3 protein. The sample records fewer than 600,000 distinct CDR3 sequences, approximately 15% being singletons. The source material was blood. The source of these receptors is a woman between 18 and 30 years old with Graves' hyperthyroidism. The CDR3 runs from the conserved cysteine through the conserved F or W. The D gene is left open where the match is weak. The size of a clone is reported for some rows only, either as once, few or many, or as a class for expanded clones.

>-|TRBD2|TRBV12-3/TRBV12-4|TRBJ2-1
TGTGCCAGCAGGGGGGTTAGCGGGAGTGGGGACAATGAGCAGTTCTTC
CASRGVSGSGDNEQFF
>many|-|TRBV18|TRBJ1-1
TGTGCCAGCTCACCTTCCGGGAGCGTAAGAGAAGCTTTCTTT
CASSPSGSVREAFF
>few|TRBD1|TRBV29-1|TRBJ2-3
TGCAGCATCCAACTAATCCCCGGGACAGGGTTTACAGATACGCAGTATTTT
CSIQLIPGTGFTDTQYF
>many|-|TRBV11-2|TRBJ1-2
TGTGCCAGCAGCCCCGACAGGTCCTATGGCTACACCTTC
CASSPDRSYGYTF
>many|TRBD1|TRBV7-3|TRBJ2-1
TGTGCCAGCAGCTTAGAACAGGGGGCTTACAATGAGCAGTTCTTC
CASSLEQGAYNEQFF
>many|TRBD1|TRBV10-3|TRBJ1-2
TGTGCCATCAGCCCCGACAGGGCGAATGGCTACACCTTC
CAISPDRANGYTF
>many|TRBD1|TRBV5-6|TRBJ1-1
TGTGCCAGCAGCGCCCGGGACAGGAACACTGAAGCTTTCTTT
CASSARDRNTEAFF
>many|TRBD1|TRBV28|TRBJ2-1
TGTGCCAGCAGTCCCTCCGGGACAGGGAGGAGGAATGAGCAGTTCTTC
CASSPSGTGRRNEQFF
>many|TRBD2|TRBV20-1|TRBJ2-3
TGCAGTGTCCCGTGGGGAGGCGGGAGTACAGATACGCAGTATTTT
CSVPWGGGSTDTQYF
>many|-|TRBV6-1|TRBJ2-7
TGTGCCAGCAGTGAAGAAGGGAAGCAGTACTTC
CASSEEGKQYF
>many|TRBD1|TRBV12-3/TRBV12-4|TRBJ2-1
TGTGCCAGCAGTTTAACCCGACAGGGGGCTAACAATGAGCAGTTCTTC
CASSLTRQGANNEQFF
>few|-|TRBV5-6|TRBJ1-2
TGTGCCAGCAGTTGGCAGGTCTCTGGCTACACCTTC
CASSWQVSGYTF
>many|-|TRBV29-1|TRBJ2-5
TGCAGCGTTGAGGTCAGGGCTCAGCGAACCCAGTACTTC
CSVEVRAQRTQYF
>-|-|TRBV4-1|TRBJ1-5
TGCGCCAGCAGCCAAGAAGGGGGGGTCAGGGGTCAGCCCCAGCATTTT
CASSQEGGVRGQPQHF
>few|-|TRBV7-2|TRBJ2-7
TGTGCCAGCAGCTTTAGAGTCCAACCTACGGGGCCTTTCGGCTACGAGCAGTACTTC
CASSFRVQPTGPFGYEQYF
>many|-|TRBV27|TRBJ2-6
TGTGCCAGCAGTTTATTTAGAGGGTCCGGGGCCAACGTCCTGACTTTC
CASSLFRGSGANVLTF
>-|-|TRBV24-1|TRBJ2-5
TGTGCCACCAGTGATCCCGACCCGGGACTCTCCAAAGAGACCCAGTACTTC
CATSDPDPGLSKETQYF
>-|TRBD1|TRBV7-9|TRBJ1-2
TGTGCCAGCAGCTTAAGGGAAGACAGGGGGCACGGCTACACCTTC
CASSLREDRGHGYTF
>many|-|TRBV7-7|TRBJ2-1
TGTGCCAGCAGCCCTTCTAGCTCCTACAATGAGCAGTTCTTC
CASSPSSSYNEQFF
>many|TRBD2|TRBV5-4|TRBJ2-3
TGTGCCAGCAGCTGGGCGGGGGGCACAGATACGCAGTATTTT
CASSWAGGTDTQYF
>-|-|TRBV5-4|TRBJ1-1
TGTGCCAGCAGCTTGGTGAGCGGTGGCACTGAAGCTTTCTTT
CASSLVSGGTEAFF
>many|TRBD2|TRBV30|TRBJ2-5
TGTGCCTGGAAAACCGGACTAGCGGAAGAGACCCAGTACTTC
CAWKTGLAEETQYF
>-|-|TRBV28|TRBJ1-4
TGTGCCAGCAGGACCCGGGGGTCTAATGAAAAACTGTTTTTT
CASRTRGSNEKLFF
>many|TRBD1|TRBV29-1|TRBJ2-2
TGCAGCGTTGAACCAACGACAGGGGGCGCGGTCGGGGAGCTGTTTTTT
CSVEPTTGGAVGELFF
>many|-|TRBV3-1|TRBJ2-1
TGTGCCAGCAGCCAAGATCTGGGGGGTTCAAGAGAGCAGTTCTTC
CASSQDLGGSREQFF
>many|-|TRBV18|TRBJ2-2
TGTGCCAGCTCACCACCTGCGGACACCGGGGAGCTGTTTTTT
CASSPPADTGELFF
>-|-|TRBV5-1|TRBJ2-1
TGCGCCAGCAGCTTGGCCAGAGAGACCCAGTTCTTC
CASSLARETQFF
>many|TRBD2|TRBV9|TRBJ2-2
TGTGCCAGCAGCGTAGCCTCCATTTTAGCGGGAGGAAACACCGGGGAGCTGTTTTTT
CASSVASILAGGNTGELFF
>-|-|TRBV6-1|TRBJ1-1
TGTGCCAGCAGAAGGGGGGGGGGAAACACTGAAGCTTTCTTT
CASRRGGGNTEAFF
>few|TRBD1|TRBV5-4|TRBJ2-7
TGTGCCAGCAGCCGCATAGACAGGGGTGACGAGCAGTACTTC
CASSRIDRGDEQYF
>many|-|TRBV27|TRBJ1-2
TGTGCCAGCAGTTTATCGGGCGGGCAAGGCTACACCTTC
CASSLSGGQGYTF
>many|-|TRBV19|TRBJ1-2
TGTGCCAGCAGTCCCTACTACAGGGAGGATGGCTACACCTTC
CASSPYYREDGYTF
>-|-|TRBV5-4|TRBJ2-3
TGTGCCAACAGCCCTTGGAGGGATGGGGTCGGCACAGATACGCAGTATTTT
CANSPWRDGVGTDTQYF
>many|-|TRBV6-1|TRBJ1-1
TGTGCCAGCAGTGATTTCCGGGGTAACACTGAAGCTTTCTTT
CASSDFRGNTEAFF
>-|TRBD2|TRBV30|TRBJ2-5
TGTGCCTGGAGGGCGGGAGGGCAAGAGACCCAGTACTTC
CAWRAGGQETQYF
>-|TRBD1|TRBV6-2/TRBV6-3|TRBJ1-5
TGTGCCAGCAGCCTACGGGGGACAGGGGTTAGCAATCAGCCCCAGCATTTT
CASSLRGTGVSNQPQHF
>many|-|TRBV6-1|TRBJ2-3
TGTGCCAGCTTGCGATCCGGGACCGCAGATACGCAGTATTTT
CASLRSGTADTQYF
>-|TRBD2|TRBV10-3|TRBJ2-1
TGTGCCATCAGAAGTAGCGGGAGGGACCTAGCCTACAATGAGCAGCTCTTC
CAIRSSGRDLAYNEQLF
>-|-|TRBV15|TRBJ2-7
TGTGCCACCAGCAGAGTTGGGGACGAGCAGTACTTC
CATSRVGDEQYF
>many|-|TRBV7-9|TRBJ2-3
TGTGCCAGCAGCCACACAGGCTTCACAGATACGCAGTATTTT
CASSHTGFTDTQYF
>-|-|TRBV6-1|TRBJ1-1
TGTGCCAGCGCCAAAGGAGGGGACACTGAAGCTTTCTTT
CASAKGGDTEAFF
>many|-|TRBV7-8|TRBJ2-5
TGTGCCAGCCCTCCAGGTGGGCAGGGAGAGGAGACCCAGTACTTC
CASPPGGQGEETQYF
>few|-|TRBV4-1|TRBJ2-3
TGCGCCAGCAGCCAAGAGCGGGACACAGATACGCAGTATTTT
CASSQERDTDTQYF
>-|-|TRBV19|TRBJ1-3
TGTGCCAGTAGTATAAACAGGGTTGGAAACACCATATATTTT
CASSINRVGNTIYF
>-|TRBD1|TRBV6-5|TRBJ2-1
TGTGCCAGCAGTTACCAGGCAGGGGGCCTCGATGAGCAGTTCTTC
CASSYQAGGLDEQFF
>many|-|TRBV29-1|TRBJ2-5
TGCAGCGTTGAAGATCCCAGTAGGGCATCCCCCTCACAAGAGACCCAGTACTTC
CSVEDPSRASPSQETQYF
>many|-|TRBV20-1|TRBJ1-1
TGCAGTGCTGACAGCGGTCGGAACACTGAAGCTTTCTTT
CSADSGRNTEAFF
>-|-|TRBV7-9|TRBJ1-5
TGTGCCAGCAGCCCGTCCCTAGGGGGTCAGCCCCAGCATTTT
CASSPSLGGQPQHF
>many|TRBD1|TRBV6-1|TRBJ2-2
TGTGCCAGCAGTAGACAGGGGTCGTTGACCGGGGAGCTGTTTTTT
CASSRQGSLTGELFF
>many|-|TRBV27|TRBJ2-1
TGTGCCAGCACTAGCGCTAGCTCCTACAATGAGCAGTTCTTC
CASTSASSYNEQFF
>-|-|TRBV11-3|TRBJ2-1
TGTGCCAGCAGCCCATCAATAGGGGCCTCCTACAATGAGCAGTTCTTC
CASSPSIGASYNEQFF
>few|-|TRBV28|TRBJ1-1
TGTGCCAGCAGTTCTAAAGCCCAGGGAGCTTTCTTT
CASSSKAQGAFF
>many|-|TRBV25-1|TRBJ2-5
TGTGCCAGCAGGGACCTTGAGACCCAGTACTTC
CASRDLETQYF
>-|TRBD1|TRBV6-5|TRBJ1-4
TGTGCCAGCAGTTACGCGACAGGGTTAACTAATGAAAAACTGTTTTTT
CASSYATGLTNEKLFF